The subject of this entry is one TCR beta chain. The data derive from a study of blood T cell repertoires in COVID-19. Source study methods: Estimated nucleated cell counts came from reference gene primer amplification. Libraries were prepared by immunoSEQ multiplex PCR; TCRdb keeps only in-frame clonotypes and omits some of them. V, J and clone size derive from that table, while D and trimming were established from the DNA sequence. Of roughly 220,000 clones listed, approximately 86% are singletons. The CDR3 extends over 12 amino acids. The germline V and J ends were trimmed by 7 bases and 4 bases, with 11 bases remaining between them. Germline CDR1 and CDR2: SNHLY and FYNNEI. Participants spanned ages about 18 to 90 years and resided in 20 to 30 US areas.

The rearrangement uses TRBV2 and TRBJ2-7, with a weak D call TRBD1 (6 bases). This receptor was taken from a woman in her 50s with acute COVID-19. Sequences were obtained from PBMCs or T cells enriched from blood (not recorded which). The CDR3 nucleotides read TGTGCCAGCAAGAGAGGGGGTTACGAGCAGTACTTC. Its translation: CASKRGGYEQYF. The full variable domain, its missing parts supplied by reference TRBV2 and TRBJ2-7, is EPEVTQTPSHQVTQMGQEVILRCVPISNHLYFYWYRQILGQKVEFLVSFYNNEISEKSEIFDDQFSVERPDGSNFTLKIRSTKLEDSAMYFCASKRGGYEQYFGPGTRLTVT.